This T cell receptor (beta chain) is drawn from a study of T cells expressing NK-cell markers. Looking at the study overall: In the group of eight sequenced donors, seven were HCMV-seropositive and one was seronegative.

The authors made TCR beta cDNA libraries by 5'RACE template switching. This switching added a universal primer site and UMIs. Using the 5' RACE reads, TCRdb records one entry per CDR3 protein without DNA. The table lists 300,000 to 500,000 distinct CDR3 sequences. Study-wide findings and caveats: There were a handful of donors in whom these clonotypes also led the CD3+CD56-NKG2C+ fraction.

CDR3 size: 16 residues. Remarks on this clonotype: Its antigen is unidentified.

The clonotype was recovered from a woman aged 45 to 65 in good health. This sequence joins TRBV12-3 or TRBV12-4 and TRBJ1-4. What was sequenced was blood T cells: a sorted CD56 or NKG2C T cell subset, CD4+ or CD8+ T cells, or bulk PBMC T cells (not recorded which). CDR3 loop: CASSFDLLVTNEKLFF.